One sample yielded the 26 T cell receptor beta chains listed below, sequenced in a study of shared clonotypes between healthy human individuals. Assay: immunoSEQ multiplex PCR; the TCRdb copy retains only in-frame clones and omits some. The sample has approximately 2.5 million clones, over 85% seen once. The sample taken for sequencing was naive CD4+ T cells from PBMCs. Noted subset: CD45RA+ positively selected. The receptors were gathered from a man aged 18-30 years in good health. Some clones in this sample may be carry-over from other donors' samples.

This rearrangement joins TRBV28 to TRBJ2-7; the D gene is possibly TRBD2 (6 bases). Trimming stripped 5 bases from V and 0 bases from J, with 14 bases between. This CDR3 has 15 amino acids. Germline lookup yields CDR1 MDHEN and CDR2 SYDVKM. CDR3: CASSPPGSSSYEQYF. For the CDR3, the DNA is TGTGCCAGCAGTCCTCCCGGGAGCAGCTCCTACGAGCAGTACTTC.

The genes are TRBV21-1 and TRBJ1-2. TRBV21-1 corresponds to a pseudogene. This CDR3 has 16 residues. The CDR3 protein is CASSKDLPETNYGYTF. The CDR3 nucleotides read TGTGCCAGCAGCAAAGACTTGCCAGAAACTAACTATGGCTACACCTTC.

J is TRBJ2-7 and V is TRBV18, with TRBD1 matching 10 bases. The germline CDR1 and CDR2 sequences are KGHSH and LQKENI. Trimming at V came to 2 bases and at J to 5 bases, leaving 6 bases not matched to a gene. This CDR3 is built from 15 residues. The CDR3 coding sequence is TGTGCCAGCTCACCAAGTCCCGGGACAGGGGACGAGCAGTACTTC. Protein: CASSPSPGTGDEQYF. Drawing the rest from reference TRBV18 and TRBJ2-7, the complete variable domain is NAGVMQNPRHLVRRRGQEARLRCSPMKGHSHVYWYRQLPEEGLKFMVYLQKENIIDESGMPKERFSAEFPKEGPSILRIQQVVRGDSAAYFCASSPSPGTGDEQYFGPGTRLTVT.

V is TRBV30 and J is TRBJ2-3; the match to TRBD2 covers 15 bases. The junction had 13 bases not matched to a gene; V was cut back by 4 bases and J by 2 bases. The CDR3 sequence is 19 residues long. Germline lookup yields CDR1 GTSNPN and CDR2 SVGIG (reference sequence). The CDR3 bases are TGTGCCTGGAATTTGGGACTAGCGGGAGGTGGGCGATCCACAGATACGCAGTATTTT. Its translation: CAWNLGLAGGGRSTDTQYF.

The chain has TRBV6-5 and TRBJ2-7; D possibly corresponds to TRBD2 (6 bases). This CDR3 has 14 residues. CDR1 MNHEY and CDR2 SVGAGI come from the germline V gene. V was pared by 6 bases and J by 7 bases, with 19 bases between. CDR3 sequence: CASSTTPSRGEQYF. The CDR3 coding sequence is TGTGCCAGCAGCACCACCCCGTCCCGGGGGGAGCAGTACTTC.

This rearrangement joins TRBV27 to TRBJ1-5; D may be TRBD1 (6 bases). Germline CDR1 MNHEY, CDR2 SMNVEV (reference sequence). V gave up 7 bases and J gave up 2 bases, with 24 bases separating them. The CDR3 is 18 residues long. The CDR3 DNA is TGTGCCAGCACTTATGGACTATCAGGGGATCGTTGCAATCAGCCCCAGCATTTT. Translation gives CASTYGLSGDRCNQPQHF.

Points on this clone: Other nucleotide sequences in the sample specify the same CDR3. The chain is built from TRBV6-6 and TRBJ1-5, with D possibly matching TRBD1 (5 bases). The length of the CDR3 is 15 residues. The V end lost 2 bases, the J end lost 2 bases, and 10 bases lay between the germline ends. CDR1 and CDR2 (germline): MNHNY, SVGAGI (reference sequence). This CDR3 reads CASSYGGGGNQPQHF. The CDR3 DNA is TGTGCCAGCAGTTACGGTGGGGGTGGCAATCAGCCCCAGCATTTT.

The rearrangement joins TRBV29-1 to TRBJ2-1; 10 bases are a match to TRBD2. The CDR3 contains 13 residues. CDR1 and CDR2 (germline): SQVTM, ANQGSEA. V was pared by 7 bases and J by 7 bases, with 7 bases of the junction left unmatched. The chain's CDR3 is CSAPRTSGNEQFF. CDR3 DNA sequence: TGCAGCGCCCCTAGGACTAGCGGAAATGAGCAGTTCTTC.

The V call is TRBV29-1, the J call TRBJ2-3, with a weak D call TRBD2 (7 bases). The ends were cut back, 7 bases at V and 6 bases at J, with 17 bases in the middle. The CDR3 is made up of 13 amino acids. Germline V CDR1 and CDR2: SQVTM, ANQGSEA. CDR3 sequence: CSAPSGGGDTQYF. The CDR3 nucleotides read TGCAGCGCCCCTAGCGGAGGGGGGGATACGCAGTATTTT.

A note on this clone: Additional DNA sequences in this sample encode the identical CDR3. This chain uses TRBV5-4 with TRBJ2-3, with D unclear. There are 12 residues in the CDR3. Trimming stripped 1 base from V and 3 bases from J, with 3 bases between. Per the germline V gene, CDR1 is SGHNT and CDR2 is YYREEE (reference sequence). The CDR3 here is CASSLITDTQYF. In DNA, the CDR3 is TGTGCCAGCAGCTTGATAACAGATACGCAGTATTTT. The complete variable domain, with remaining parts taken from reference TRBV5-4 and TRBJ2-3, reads ETGVTQSPTHLIKTRGQQVTLRCSSQSGHNTVSWYQQALGQGPQFIFQYYREEENGRGNFPPRFSGLQFPNYSSELNVNALELDDSALYLCASSLITDTQYFGPGTRLTVL.

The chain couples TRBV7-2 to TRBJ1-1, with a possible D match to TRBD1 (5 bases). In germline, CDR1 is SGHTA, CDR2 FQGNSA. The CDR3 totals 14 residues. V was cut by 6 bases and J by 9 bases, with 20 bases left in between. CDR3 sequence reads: CASRYGGTDGKAFF. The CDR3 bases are TGTGCCAGCAGATACGGGGGGACGGACGGAAAAGCTTTCTTT.

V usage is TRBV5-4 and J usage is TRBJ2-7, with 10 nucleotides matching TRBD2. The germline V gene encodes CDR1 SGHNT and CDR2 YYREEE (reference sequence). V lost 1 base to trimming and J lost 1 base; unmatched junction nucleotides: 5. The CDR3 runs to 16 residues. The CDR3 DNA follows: TGTGCCAGCAGCTTGCGTCCTAGCGGGGGATCCTACGAGCAGTACTTC. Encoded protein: CASSLRPSGGSYEQYF. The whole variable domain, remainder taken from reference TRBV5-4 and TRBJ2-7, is ETGVTQSPTHLIKTRGQQVTLRCSSQSGHNTVSWYQQALGQGPQFIFQYYREEENGRGNFPPRFSGLQFPNYSSELNVNALELDDSALYLCASSLRPSGGSYEQYFGPGTRLTVT.

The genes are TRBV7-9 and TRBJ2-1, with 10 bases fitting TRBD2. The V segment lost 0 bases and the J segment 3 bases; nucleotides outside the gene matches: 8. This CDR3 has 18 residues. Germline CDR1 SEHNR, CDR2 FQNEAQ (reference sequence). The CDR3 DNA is TGTGCCAGCAGCTTAGCTCGGACTAGCGGAACCAACTACAATGAGCAGTTCTTC. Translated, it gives CASSLARTSGTNYNEQFF.

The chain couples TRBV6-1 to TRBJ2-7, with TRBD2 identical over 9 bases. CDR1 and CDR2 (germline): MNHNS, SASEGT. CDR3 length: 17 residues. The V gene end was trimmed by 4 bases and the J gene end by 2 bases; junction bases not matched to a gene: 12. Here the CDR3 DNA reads TGTGCCAGCAGTGTAAGCAGGGGGGCTAGCGGGACCTACGAGCAGTACTTC. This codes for CASSVSRGASGTYEQYF.

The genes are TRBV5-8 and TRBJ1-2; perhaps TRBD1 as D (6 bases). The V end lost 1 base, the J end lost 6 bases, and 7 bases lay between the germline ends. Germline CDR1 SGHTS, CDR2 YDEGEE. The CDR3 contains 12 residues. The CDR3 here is CASSLTGNGYTF. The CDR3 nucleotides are TGTGCCAGCAGCTTGACAGGGAATGGCTACACCTTC. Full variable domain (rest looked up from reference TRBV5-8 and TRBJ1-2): EAGVTQSPTHLIKTRGQQATLRCSPISGHTSVYWYQQALGLGLQFLLWYDEGEERNRGNFPPRFSGRQFPNYSSELNVNALELEDSALYLCASSLTGNGYTFGSGTRLTVV.

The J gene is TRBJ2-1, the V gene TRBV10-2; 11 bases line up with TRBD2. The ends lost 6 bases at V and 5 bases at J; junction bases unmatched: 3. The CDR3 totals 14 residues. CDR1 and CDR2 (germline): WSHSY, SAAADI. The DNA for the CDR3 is TGCGCCAGCAGAGCGGGACTAGCGGACAATGAGCAGTTCTTC. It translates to CASRAGLADNEQFF.

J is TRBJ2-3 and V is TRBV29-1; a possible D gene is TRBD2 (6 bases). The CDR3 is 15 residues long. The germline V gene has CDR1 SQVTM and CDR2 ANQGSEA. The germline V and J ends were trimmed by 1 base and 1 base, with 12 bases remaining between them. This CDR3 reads CSVEVGGVGTDTQYF. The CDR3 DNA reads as TGCAGCGTTGAAGTGGGGGGAGTGGGCACAGATACGCAGTATTTT.

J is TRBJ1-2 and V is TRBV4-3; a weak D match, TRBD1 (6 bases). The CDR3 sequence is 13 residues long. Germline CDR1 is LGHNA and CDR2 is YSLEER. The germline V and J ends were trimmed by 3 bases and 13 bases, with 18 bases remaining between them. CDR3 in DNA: TGCGCCAGCAGCCATGTACAGGGAGAGGGAACCACCTTC. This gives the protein CASSHVQGEGTTF.

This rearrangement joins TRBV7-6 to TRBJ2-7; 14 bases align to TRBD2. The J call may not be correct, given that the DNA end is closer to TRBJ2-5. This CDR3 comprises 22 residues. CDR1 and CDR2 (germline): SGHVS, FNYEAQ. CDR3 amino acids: CASSFQNEQGRLAGGYGETQYF. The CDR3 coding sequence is TGTGCCAGCAGCTTCCAAAACGAACAGGGGCGACTAGCGGGAGGGTATGGAGAGACCCAGTACTTC.

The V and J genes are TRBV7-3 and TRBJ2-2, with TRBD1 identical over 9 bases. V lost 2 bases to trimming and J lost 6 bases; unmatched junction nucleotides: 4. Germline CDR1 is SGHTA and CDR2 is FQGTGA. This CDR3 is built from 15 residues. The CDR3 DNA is TGTGCCAGCAGCTTAGGGACAGGGATCCCCGGGGAGCTGTTTTTT. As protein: CASSLGTGIPGELFF.

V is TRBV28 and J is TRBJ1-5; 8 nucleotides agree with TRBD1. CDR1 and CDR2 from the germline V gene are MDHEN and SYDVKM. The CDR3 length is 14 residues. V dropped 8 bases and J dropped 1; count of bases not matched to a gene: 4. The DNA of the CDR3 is TGTGCCAGCGATAGGACAGGGAGCAATCAGCCCCAGCATTTT. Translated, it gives CASDRTGSNQPQHF.

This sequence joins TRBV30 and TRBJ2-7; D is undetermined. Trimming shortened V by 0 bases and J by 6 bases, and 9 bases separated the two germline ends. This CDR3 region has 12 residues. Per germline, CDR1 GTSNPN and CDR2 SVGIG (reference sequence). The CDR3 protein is CAWSVSSIEQYF. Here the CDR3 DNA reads TGTGCCTGGAGTGTCTCTTCCATCGAGCAGTACTTC.

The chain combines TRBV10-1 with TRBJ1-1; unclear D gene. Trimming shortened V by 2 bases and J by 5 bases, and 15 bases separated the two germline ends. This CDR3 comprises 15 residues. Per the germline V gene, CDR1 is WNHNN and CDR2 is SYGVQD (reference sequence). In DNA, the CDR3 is TGCGCCAGCAGTGAGGAAGGGTCGGCTATAACTGAAGCTTTCTTT. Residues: CASSEEGSAITEAFF.

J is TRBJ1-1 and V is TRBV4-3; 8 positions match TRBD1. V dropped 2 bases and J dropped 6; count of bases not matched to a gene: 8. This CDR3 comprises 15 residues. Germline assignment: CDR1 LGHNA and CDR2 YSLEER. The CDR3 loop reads CASSQQGARGAEAFF. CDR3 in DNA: TGCGCCAGCAGCCAACAGGGGGCGAGGGGCGCTGAAGCTTTCTTT.

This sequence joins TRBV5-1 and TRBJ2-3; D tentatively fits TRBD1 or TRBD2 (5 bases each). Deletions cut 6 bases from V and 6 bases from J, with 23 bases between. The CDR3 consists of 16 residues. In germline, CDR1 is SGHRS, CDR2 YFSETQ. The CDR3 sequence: CASTVSGQGAPDTQYF. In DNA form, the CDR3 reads TGCGCCAGCACAGTCTCGGGCCAGGGAGCCCCGGATACGCAGTATTTT.

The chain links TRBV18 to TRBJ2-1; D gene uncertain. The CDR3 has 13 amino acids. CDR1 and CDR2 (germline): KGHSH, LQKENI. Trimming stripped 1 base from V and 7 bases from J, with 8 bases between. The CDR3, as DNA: TGTGCCAGCTCACCACGACTTCTTAATGAGCAGTTCTTC. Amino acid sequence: CASSPRLLNEQFF.